This T cell receptor (beta chain) was profiled in a study of cytomegalovirus exposure and HLA in healthy donors. Overall study results and limits: Most sequenced TCRs were rare (though some public TCRs occurred in many donors).

To note about this clone: What it recognizes is unknown.

J gave up 3 bases and V 3 bases, and 8 bases lay outside the gene matches. CDR1 LNHDA and CDR2 SQIVND come from the germline V gene (reference sequence). CDR3 length: 16 amino acids. The PCR contained 60 Vbeta and 13 Jbeta primers. Assay: immunoSEQ multiplex PCR; the TCRdb copy retains only in-frame clones and omits some. Of about 140,000 clones in the sample, around 10% are singletons; the top ten hold 1.8%. The sequence was collected from a man aged 50 to 59 in good health and CMV-seronegative. The sample consisted of PBMCs. The chain links TRBV19 to TRBJ2-7; 10 bases are a match to TRBD1. CDR3: CASSMGIDRGLYEQYF. In nucleotides, the CDR3 is TGTGCCAGTAGTATGGGGATCGACAGGGGGCTCTACGAGCAGTACTTC.